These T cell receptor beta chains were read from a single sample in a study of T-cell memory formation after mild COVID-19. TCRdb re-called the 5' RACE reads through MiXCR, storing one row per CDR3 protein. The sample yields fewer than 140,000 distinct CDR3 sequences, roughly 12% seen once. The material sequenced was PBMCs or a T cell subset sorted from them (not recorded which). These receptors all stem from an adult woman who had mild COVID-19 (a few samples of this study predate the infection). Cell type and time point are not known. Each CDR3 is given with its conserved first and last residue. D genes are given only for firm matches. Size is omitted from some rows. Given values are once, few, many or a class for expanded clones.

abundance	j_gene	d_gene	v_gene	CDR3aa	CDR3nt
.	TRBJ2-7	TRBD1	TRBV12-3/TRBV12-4	CASSSDRGEQYF	TGTGCCAGCAGCTCGGACAGGGGCGAGCAGTACTTC
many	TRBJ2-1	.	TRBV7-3	CASSLGGGEQFF	TGTGCCAGCAGCTTAGGGGGCGGGGAGCAGTTCTTC
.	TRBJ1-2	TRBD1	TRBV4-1	CASSPTTGGLYGYTF	TGCGCCAGCAGCCCCACGACAGGGGGTCTCTATGGCTACACCTTC
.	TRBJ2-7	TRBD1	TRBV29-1	CSVEQGVPYEQYF	TGCAGCGTTGAGCAGGGGGTTCCCTACGAGCAGTACTTC
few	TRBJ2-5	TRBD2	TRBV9	CASSVDDSGPSETQYF	TGTGCCAGCAGCGTAGATGATAGCGGGCCCTCGGAGACCCAGTACTTC
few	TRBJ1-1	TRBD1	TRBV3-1	CASSWTGDEAFF	TGTGCCAGCAGCTGGACAGGGGATGAAGCTTTCTTT
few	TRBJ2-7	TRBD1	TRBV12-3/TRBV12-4	CASRQGYDEQYF	TGTGCCAGCAGACAGGGGTATGACGAGCAGTACTTC
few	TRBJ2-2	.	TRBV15	CATSRDPYQGSDTGELFF	TGTGCCACCAGCAGAGATCCTTATCAGGGATCGGACACCGGGGAGCTGTTTTTT
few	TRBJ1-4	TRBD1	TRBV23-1	CASSPTGGAGKLFF	TGCGCCAGCAGTCCTACAGGGGGCGCCGGAAAACTGTTTTTT
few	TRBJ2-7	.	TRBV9	CASSVGSGDSYEQYF	TGTGCCAGCAGCGTTGGGTCGGGGGACTCCTACGAGCAGTACTTC
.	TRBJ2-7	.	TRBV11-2	CASSLLWQPYEQYF	TGTGCCAGCAGCTTATTATGGCAGCCCTACGAGCAGTACTTC
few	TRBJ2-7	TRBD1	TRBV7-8	CASSLRPGQQSYEQYF	TGTGCCAGCAGCTTAAGGCCGGGACAGCAGTCCTACGAGCAGTACTTC
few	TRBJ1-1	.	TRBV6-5	CASSPRPNTEAFF	TGTGCCAGCAGCCCCCGGCCGAACACTGAAGCTTTCTTT
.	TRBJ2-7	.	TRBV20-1	CSARDDHRAREYF	TGCAGTGCTAGAGATGACCACAGGGCCCGCGAGTACTTC
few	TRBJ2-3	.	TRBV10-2	CASSANLDTQYF	TGCGCCAGCAGTGCAAACCTAGATACGCAGTATTTT
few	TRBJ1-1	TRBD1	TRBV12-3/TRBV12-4	CASCNRGQLNTEAFF	TGTGCCAGCTGCAACCGGGGACAGCTGAACACTGAAGCTTTCTTT
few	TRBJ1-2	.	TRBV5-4	CASSLASDSPGRIYGYTF	TGTGCCAGCAGCTTGGCCTCAGATTCGCCTGGCAGAATCTATGGCTACACCTTC
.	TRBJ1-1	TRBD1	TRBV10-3	CAIRSTGSTEAFF	TGTGCCATCAGGTCGACAGGGAGCACTGAAGCTTTCTTT
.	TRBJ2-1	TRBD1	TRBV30	CAWSPGQGSYEQFF	TGTGCCTGGAGTCCTGGACAGGGGTCGTATGAGCAGTTCTTC
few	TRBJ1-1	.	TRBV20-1	CSARGVRDTEAFF	TGCAGTGCTAGGGGAGTGCGGGATACTGAAGCTTTCTTT
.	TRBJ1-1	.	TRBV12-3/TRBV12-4	CASSHRDLDTEAFF	TGTGCCAGCAGCCACAGGGATTTAGACACTGAAGCTTTCTTT
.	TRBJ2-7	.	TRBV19	CASQISGTYEQYF	TGTGCCAGTCAGATTAGCGGAACCTACGAGCAGTACTTC
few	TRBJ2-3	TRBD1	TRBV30	CAWRAGTGTTDTQYF	TGTGCCTGGAGGGCCGGGACAGGCACCACAGATACGCAGTATTTT
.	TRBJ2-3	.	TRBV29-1	CGAAPRGSTDTQYF	TGCGGTGCCGCCCCCCGGGGTAGCACAGATACGCAGTATTTT
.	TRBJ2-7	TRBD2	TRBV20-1	CSARIKRGQNLYEQYF	TGCAGTGCTAGGATTAAGCGGGGTCAGAACCTCTACGAGCAGTACTTC
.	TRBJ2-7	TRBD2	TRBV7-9	CASGTASGPYYEQYF	TGTGCCAGCGGCACCGCTAGCGGTCCCTACTACGAGCAGTACTTC
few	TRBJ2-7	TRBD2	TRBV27	CASSGGDSFAYEQYF	TGTGCCAGCAGTGGGGGGGACTCTTTCGCCTACGAGCAGTACTTC
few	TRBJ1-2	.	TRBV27	CASSFTRVGGYTF	TGTGCCAGCAGTTTCACTCGGGTTGGTGGCTACACCTTC
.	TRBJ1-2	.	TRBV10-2	CASSDSYGYTF	TGCGCCAGCTCGGACTCGTATGGCTACACCTTC
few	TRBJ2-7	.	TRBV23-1	CASSQSRGPRRNEQYF	TGCGCCAGCAGTCAATCGCGCGGTCCGAGGCGCAACGAGCAGTACTTC
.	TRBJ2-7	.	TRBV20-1	CSARDLDTVPGYEQYF	TGCAGTGCTAGAGATCTTGACACAGTCCCCGGCTACGAGCAGTACTTC
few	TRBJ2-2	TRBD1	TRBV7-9	CASSSNRDRLHGELFF	TGTGCCAGCAGCTCCAACCGGGACAGGTTACACGGGGAGCTGTTTTTT
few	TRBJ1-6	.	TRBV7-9	CASSLRGESPLHF	TGTGCCAGCAGCTTAAGAGGGGAGTCACCCCTCCACTTT
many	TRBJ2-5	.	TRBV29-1	CSADGPLTETQYF	TGCAGCGCCGATGGCCCACTAACGGAGACCCAGTACTTC
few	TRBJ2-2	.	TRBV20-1	CSASPATPAGTGELFF	TGCAGTGCTAGTCCGGCCACCCCCGCGGGCACCGGGGAGCTGTTTTTT
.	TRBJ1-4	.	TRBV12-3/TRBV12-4	CASSLIAGGDGKEKLFF	TGTGCCAGCAGTTTAATAGCTGGCGGGGACGGCAAGGAAAAACTGTTTTTT
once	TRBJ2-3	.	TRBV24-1	CATSDQGLGISQYF	TGTGCCACCAGTGACCAAGGCCTGGGGATCTCCCAGTATTTT
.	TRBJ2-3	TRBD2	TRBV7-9	CASSSIAGVGTDTQYF	TGTGCCAGCAGCTCGATAGCGGGAGTAGGCACAGATACGCAGTATTTT
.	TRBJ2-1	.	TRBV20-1	CSASSASYNEQFF	TGCAGTGCCTCTAGCGCTTCCTACAATGAGCAGTTCTTC
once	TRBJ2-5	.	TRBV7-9	CASSPRDTHQETQYF	TGTGCCAGCAGCCCTAGGGATACTCACCAAGAGACCCAGTACTTC